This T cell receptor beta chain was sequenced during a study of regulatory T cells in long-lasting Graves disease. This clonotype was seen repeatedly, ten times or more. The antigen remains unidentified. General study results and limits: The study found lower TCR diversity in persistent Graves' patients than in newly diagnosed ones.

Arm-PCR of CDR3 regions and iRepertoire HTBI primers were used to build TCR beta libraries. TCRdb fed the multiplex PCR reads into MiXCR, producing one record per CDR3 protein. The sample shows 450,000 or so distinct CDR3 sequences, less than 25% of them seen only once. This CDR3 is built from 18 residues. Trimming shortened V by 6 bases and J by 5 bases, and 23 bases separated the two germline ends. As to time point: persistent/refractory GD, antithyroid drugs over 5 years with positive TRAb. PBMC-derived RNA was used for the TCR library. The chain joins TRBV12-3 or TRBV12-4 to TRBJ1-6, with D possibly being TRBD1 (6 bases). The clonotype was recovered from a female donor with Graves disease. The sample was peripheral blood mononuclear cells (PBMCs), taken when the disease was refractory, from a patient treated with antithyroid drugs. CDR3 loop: CASRPGRLGGLDNSPLHF. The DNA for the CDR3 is TGTGCCAGCAGACCGGGGCGCCTTGGGGGGCTAGATAATTCACCCCTCCACTTT.